The present T cell receptor (beta chain) was sequenced within a study of blood T cell repertoires in COVID-19. Study in general: Samples representing acute and convalescent COVID-19 were sourced from the United States, Italy and Spain. Sample material is recorded as cDNA or gDNA derived from T cells, B-cell-depleted T cells, or PBMCs.

Looked up from germline, CDR1 is SGHTS and CDR2 is YDEGEE. The germline V and J ends were trimmed by 0 bases and 4 bases, with 5 bases remaining between them. The CDR3 contains 13 residues. The method was immunoSEQ multiplex PCR; TCRdb's version includes in-frame clones alone and lacks a portion of them. The sample lists around 140,000 clones, around 87% occurring once. This clone appeared once. The sequence was obtained from a man aged 50 to 60 who had recovered from COVID-19. The sequenced sample consisted of peripheral blood. The chain joins TRBV5-8 to TRBJ1-5; the D is unclear. Here the CDR3 reads CASSLATNQPQHF. As DNA, the CDR3 is TGTGCCAGCAGCTTGGCCACAAATCAGCCCCAGCATTTT.